This TCR beta chain was found in a study of T cells in Graves' hyperthyroidism and ophthalmopathy. Using RNA transcripts as the source, TCR beta CDR3 regions were amplified. A set of HTBI primers served as the primers for a first-round RT-PCR of the TCR CDR3. TCRdb used MiXCR to reprocess the multiplex PCR reads, holding one entry per CDR3 protein. The table lists 450,000 to 650,000 distinct CDR3 sequences, more than 13% of them singletons. With duration under 3 months, ophthalmopathy was active: Clinical Activity Score at least 3, NOSPECS at least 4. Findings of the study overall: Ophthalmopathy was told apart from stable hyperthyroidism by a 13 V-J model.

For this clonotype: The antigen is not known.

The CDR3 runs 15 residues. The germline V gene has CDR1 MNHEY and CDR2 SVGEGT. Trimming pared 6 bases from V and 3 bases from J, leaving 18 bases between. The source of this sequence is a woman under 30 with Graves' ophthalmopathy. Sequenced material: blood. This sequence joins TRBV6-2 or TRBV6-3 and TRBJ2-7; no reliable D call. In DNA form, the CDR3 reads TGTGCCAGCAGCCGCCAAGGCGTGGGTGACTACGAGCAGTACTTC. Translating gives CASSRQGVGDYEQYF.